This is a list of T cell receptor beta chains from one sample in a study of technical replicates of blood from a few donors. Measured with immunoSEQ multiplex PCR; TCRdb has only the in-frame clones, and not every one. The repertoire includes more than 45,000 clones, roughly 94% of them detected once, and about 2.9% sits in the top ten. Sequences were obtained from PBMCs. These receptors all come from a human donor in good health. Some clones in this sample may be carry-over from other donors' samples. Each CDR3 is given with its conserved first and last residue. The D gene is left open where the match is weak.

TRBV10-1	TRBJ2-2	-	17	CASSDRVFWCYTGELFF	TGCGCCAGCAGTGACAGGGTATTTTGGTGTTACACCGGGGAGCTGTTTTTT
TRBV4-3	TRBJ2-7	TRBD2	16	CASSQGRTSGYYEQYF	TGCGCCAGCAGCCAAGGTCGAACTAGCGGTTACTACGAGCAGTACTTC
TRBV5-6	TRBJ2-7	TRBD1	16	CASSLAVAGGPYEQYF	TGTGCCAGCAGCTTGGCGGTTGCAGGGGGCCCCTACGAGCAGTACTTC
TRBV20-1	TRBJ2-7	-	11	CSAAKSYEQYF	TGCAGTGCGGCAAAATCCTACGAGCAGTACTTC
TRBV14	TRBJ2-1	TRBD2	14	CASSPWRGDNEQFF	TGTGCCAGCAGCCCCTGGCGGGGGGACAATGAGCAGTTCTTC
TRBV27	TRBJ2-7	-	11	CASRDFNEQYF	TGTGCCAGCAGGGACTTCAACGAGCAGTACTTC
TRBV11-3	TRBJ2-1	TRBD1	13	CASSLDGGTGQFF	TGTGCCAGCAGCTTAGATGGCGGGACAGGTCAGTTCTTC
TRBV4-1	TRBJ2-7	-	14	CASRRGTASYEQYF	TGCGCCAGCCGCCGGGGGACAGCCTCCTACGAGCAGTACTTC
TRBV4-2	TRBJ2-7	TRBD1	15	CASSQILGQGYEQYF	TGTGCCAGCAGCCAAATTTTGGGACAGGGCTACGAGCAGTACTTC
TRBV4-1	TRBJ2-4	TRBD2	16	CASSQESTSGSGIQYF	TGCGCCAGCAGCCAAGAGTCGACTAGCGGGAGTGGCATTCAGTACTTC